This T cell receptor beta chain was recorded in a study of blood T cell repertoires in COVID-19. Overall study context: In each case, the material was cDNA or gDNA derived from T cells, B-cell-depleted T cells, or PBMCs.

With V trimmed by 5 bases and J by 0 bases, 11 bases remained unmatched. This CDR3 contains 17 residues. CDR1 is LGHDT and CDR2 is YNNKEL in the germline V gene (reference sequence). Method: immunoSEQ multiplex PCR; TCRdb's copy keeps in-frame clones and lacks some. The table includes 100,000 to 150,000 clones, 85% to 90% detected once. The TCR sequence derives from a human donor in a cohort sampled during active COVID-19. Material: peripheral blood. The genes are TRBV3-1 (or the pseudogene TRBV3-2) and TRBJ2-7; 9 bases are a match to TRBD2. CDR3 residues: CASSATLAGRSSYEQYF. The CDR3 nucleotides are TGTGCCAGCAGCGCAACTCTAGCGGGAAGAAGCTCCTACGAGCAGTACTTC.